The sequence of this T cell receptor beta chain was determined in a study of tumor-infiltrating lymphocytes in primary liver carcinoma. Turning to the study itself: All patients, whether men or women, fell within 30 to 69 years of age.

The CDR3 is made up of 15 amino acids. CDR1 and CDR2 (germline): SGHAT, FQNNGV. The researchers produced TCR beta cDNA from around 0.5 ug total RNA with a constant-region primer. Nested multiplex PCR, run for three rounds with slightly modified ARM-PCR, yielded TCR beta libraries. With TRBV1-TRBV30 forward primers and a C-beta reverse primer, the first two PCR rounds were run for around 10 cycles each. TCRdb used MiXCR to reprocess the multiplex PCR reads, holding one entry per CDR3 protein. The repertoire holds approximately 76,000 distinct CDR3 sequences, with about 64% as singletons. Scientists recovered RNA and DNA together from roughly 21-30 mg of unsorted bulk tissue.

This chain links TRBV11-2 with TRBJ2-1, with 11 bases that match TRBD2. Input material: liver tumor tissue from sampling region 4. The subset: tumor region T4, right-lateral pole. The sequence derives from a woman aged 60 to 75 with primary liver carcinoma and hepatitis B virus infection. The CDR3: CDSRQTSGASYKQFF. The CDR3, as DNA: TGTGACAGTAGGCAGACTAGCGGGGCTTCCTATAAGCAGTTCTTC.